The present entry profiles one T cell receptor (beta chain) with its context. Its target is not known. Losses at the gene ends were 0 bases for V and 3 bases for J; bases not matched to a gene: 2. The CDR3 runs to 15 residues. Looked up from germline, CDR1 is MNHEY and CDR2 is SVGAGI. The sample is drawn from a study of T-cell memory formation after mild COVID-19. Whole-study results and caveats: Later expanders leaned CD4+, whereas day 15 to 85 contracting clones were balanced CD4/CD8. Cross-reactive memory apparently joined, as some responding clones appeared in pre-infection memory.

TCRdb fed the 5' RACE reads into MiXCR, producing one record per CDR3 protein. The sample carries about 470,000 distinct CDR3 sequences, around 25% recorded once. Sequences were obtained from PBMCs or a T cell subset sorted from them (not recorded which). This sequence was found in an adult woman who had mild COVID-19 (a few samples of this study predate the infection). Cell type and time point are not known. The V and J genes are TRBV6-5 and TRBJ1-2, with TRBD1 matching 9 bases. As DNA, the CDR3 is TGTGCCAGCAGTTACTCAGGACAGGGGTACTATGGCTACACCTTC. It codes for CASSYSGQGYYGYTF.